This record looks at one TCR beta chain sequence and its context. This record comes from a study of shared clonotypes between healthy human individuals. This CDR3 has 17 residues. V shed 6 bases and J shed 0 bases, with 20 bases lying between them. Germline lookup yields CDR1 MDHEN and CDR2 SYDVKM. Only in-frame clones appear in the TCRdb table, and some are missing; sequencing was by immunoSEQ multiplex PCR. The sample lists over a million clones; 75% to 80% were seen once. The TCR originated in a man younger than 30 in good health. Some clones in this sample may be carry-over from other donors' samples. The sequencing input was memory CD4+ T cells from PBMCs. Subset of the sample: CD45RA-negative fraction. The chain recombines TRBV28 with TRBJ1-1; no clear D. CDR3 DNA sequence: TGTGCCAGCAGCACGGGAGGGAGGGAGGGAATGAACACTGAAGCTTTCTTT. This translates into CASSTGGREGMNTEAFF.